The clone carrying this T cell receptor beta chain appeared a few times. As yet, its antigen is unknown. This record comes from a study of CD8 T cells in ankylosing spondylitis. Findings of the study overall: Disease-linked clones reportedly showed significant enrichment in matched ankylosing spondylitis synovial fluid. Disease-linked clones bore a CD8+ phenotype and were relatively rare in peripheral blood. Within ankylosing spondylitis blood, a TCR beta motif made up of several highly homologous variants appeared to be characteristic. Some motif variants had been reported before (in reactive arthritis synovial fluid and blood).

TCRdb re-analysed the 5' RACE reads in MiXCR, keeping a single row per CDR3 protein. The data show 250,000 to 300,000 distinct CDR3 sequences, more than 15% seen once. This CDR3 is 15 amino acids long. CDR1 is SGHKS and CDR2 is YYEKEE in the germline V gene (reference sequence). J was trimmed by 7 bases and V by 0 bases; bases with no gene match: 6. V gene TRBV5-5 combines with J gene TRBJ2-2; 7 nucleotides match TRBD2. This receptor was obtained from a male donor with ankylosing spondylitis or in good health (not recorded which). The sequencing sample was made of blood, either unsorted or a sorted T cell fraction (not recorded which). CDR3 sequence (DNA): TGTGCCAGCAGCTTGGGGCGGGAGTTGGTCGGGGAGCTGTTTTTT. Amino acids: CASSLGRELVGELFF. Full variable domain (missing parts from reference TRBV5-5 and TRBJ2-2): DAGVTQSPTHLIKTRGQQVTLRCSPISGHKSVSWYQQVLGQGPQFIFQYYEKEERGRGNFPDRFSARQFPNYSSELNVNALLLGDSALYLCASSLGRELVGELFFGEGSRLTVL.